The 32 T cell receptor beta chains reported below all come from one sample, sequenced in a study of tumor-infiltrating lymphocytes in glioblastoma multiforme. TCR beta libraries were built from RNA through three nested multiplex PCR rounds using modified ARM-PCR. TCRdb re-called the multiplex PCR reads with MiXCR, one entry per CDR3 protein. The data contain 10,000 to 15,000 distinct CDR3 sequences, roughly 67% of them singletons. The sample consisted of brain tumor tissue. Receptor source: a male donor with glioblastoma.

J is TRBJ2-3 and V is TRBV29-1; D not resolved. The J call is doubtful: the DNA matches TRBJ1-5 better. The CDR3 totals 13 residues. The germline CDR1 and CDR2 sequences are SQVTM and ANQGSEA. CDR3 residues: CSVETGIGDTQHF. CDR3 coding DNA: TGCAGCGTTGAAACCGGGATTGGAGATACGCAGCATTTT.

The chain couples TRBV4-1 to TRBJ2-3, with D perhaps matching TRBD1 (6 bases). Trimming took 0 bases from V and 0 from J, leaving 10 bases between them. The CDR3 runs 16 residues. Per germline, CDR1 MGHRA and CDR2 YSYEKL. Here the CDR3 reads CASSQECRGSTDTQYF. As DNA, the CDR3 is TGCGCCAGCAGCCAAGAGTGCAGGGGTAGCACAGATACGCAGTATTTT.

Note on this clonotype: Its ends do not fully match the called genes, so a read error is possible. This CDR3 reads CSARAGAPQETQYF. CDR3 nucleotide sequence: TGCAGTGCTAGAGCGGGGGCTCCACAAGAGACACAGTACTTC. The J gene is TRBJ2-5, the V gene TRBV20-1; D tentatively fits TRBD1 or TRBD2 (6 bases each). The CDR3 runs to 14 residues. Germline CDR1 reads DFQATT; CDR2 reads SNEGSKA (reference sequence).

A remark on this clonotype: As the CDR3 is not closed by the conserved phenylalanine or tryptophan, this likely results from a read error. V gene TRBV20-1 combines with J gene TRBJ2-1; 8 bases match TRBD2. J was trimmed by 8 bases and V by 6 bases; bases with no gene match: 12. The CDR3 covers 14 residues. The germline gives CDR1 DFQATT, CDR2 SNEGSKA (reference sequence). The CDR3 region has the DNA TGCAGTGCCCCGCCCGGGACTAGAAACGATGAGCAGTTCATC. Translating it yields CSAPPGTRNDEQFI.

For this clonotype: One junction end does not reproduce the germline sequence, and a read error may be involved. CDR3 sequence: CACSYLRGQNEQFF. CDR3 nucleotides: TGTGCCTGCAGCTACCTTCGTGGCCAGAATGAGCAGTTCTTC. V and J are TRBV6-2 or TRBV6-3 and TRBJ2-1, with D hard to call. This CDR3 is 14 amino acids long. Germline CDR1 MNHEY, CDR2 SVGEGT.

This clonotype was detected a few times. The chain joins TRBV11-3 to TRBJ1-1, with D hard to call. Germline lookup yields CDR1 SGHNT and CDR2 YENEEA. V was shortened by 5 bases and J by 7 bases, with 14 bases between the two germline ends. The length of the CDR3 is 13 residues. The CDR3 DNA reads TGTGCCAGCAGCATCATGGCGGGCGGTGAAGCTTTCTTT. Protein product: CASSIMAGGEAFF.

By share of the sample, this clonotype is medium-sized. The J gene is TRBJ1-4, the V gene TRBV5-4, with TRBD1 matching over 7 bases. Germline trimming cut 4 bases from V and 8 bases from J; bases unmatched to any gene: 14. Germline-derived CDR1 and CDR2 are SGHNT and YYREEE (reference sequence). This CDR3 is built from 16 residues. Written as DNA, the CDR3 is TGTGCCAGCAGCCCCCAGGGGGGGACCCGAGGGGAAAAACTGTTTTTT. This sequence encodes CASSPQGGTRGEKLFF.

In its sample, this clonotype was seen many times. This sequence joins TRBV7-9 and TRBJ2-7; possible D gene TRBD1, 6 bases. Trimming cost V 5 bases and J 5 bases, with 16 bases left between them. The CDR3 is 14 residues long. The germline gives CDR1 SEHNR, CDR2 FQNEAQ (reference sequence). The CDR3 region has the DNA TGTGCCAGCAGCGCCTACAGGGCGATCGACGAGCAGTACTTC. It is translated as CASSAYRAIDEQYF.

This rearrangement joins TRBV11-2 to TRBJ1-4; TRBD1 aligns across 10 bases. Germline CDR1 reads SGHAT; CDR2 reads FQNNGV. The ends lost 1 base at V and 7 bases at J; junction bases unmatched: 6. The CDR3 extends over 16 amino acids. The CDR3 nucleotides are TGTGCCAGCAGCTTAGGCGGGACAGGGGAGTTTGAAAAACTGTTTTTT. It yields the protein CASSLGGTGEFEKLFF.

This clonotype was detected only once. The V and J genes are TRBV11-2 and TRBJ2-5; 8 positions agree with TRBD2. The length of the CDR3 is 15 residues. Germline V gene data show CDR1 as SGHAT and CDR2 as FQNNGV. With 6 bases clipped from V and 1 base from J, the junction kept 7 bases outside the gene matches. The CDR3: CASSLKAGGQETQYF. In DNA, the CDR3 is TGTGCCAGCAGTCTTAAGGCGGGAGGCCAAGAGACCCAGTACTTC.

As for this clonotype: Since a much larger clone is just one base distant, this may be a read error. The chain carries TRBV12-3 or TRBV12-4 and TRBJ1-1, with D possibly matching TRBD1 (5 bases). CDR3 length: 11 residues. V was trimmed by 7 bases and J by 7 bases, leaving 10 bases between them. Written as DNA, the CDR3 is TGTGCCAGCACCTTCGGACATGAAGCTTTCTTT. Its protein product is CASTFGHEAFF.

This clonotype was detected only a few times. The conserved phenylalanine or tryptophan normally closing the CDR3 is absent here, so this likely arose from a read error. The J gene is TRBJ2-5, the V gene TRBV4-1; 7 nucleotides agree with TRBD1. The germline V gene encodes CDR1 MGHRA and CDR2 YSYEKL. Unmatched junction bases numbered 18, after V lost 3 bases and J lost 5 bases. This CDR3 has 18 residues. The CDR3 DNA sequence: TGCGCCAGCAGCCACACGTTGGGGAGAGTAGGGGGCTGGGAGACCCAGTACCTC. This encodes CASSHTLGRVGGWETQYL.

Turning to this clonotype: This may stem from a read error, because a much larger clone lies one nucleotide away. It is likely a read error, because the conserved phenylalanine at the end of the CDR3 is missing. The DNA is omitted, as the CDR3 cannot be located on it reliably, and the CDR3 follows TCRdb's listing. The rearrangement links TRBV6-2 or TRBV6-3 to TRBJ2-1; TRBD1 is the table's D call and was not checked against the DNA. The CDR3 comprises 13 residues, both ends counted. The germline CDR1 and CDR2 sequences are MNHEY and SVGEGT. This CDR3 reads CASRPGGVNEQSL.

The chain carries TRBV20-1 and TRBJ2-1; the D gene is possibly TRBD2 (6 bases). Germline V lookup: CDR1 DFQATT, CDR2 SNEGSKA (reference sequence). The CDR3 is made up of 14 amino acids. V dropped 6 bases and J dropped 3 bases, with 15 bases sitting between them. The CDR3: CSASGGKDYNEQFF. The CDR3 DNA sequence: TGCAGTGCATCTGGCGGGAAAGACTACAATGAGCAGTTCTTC.

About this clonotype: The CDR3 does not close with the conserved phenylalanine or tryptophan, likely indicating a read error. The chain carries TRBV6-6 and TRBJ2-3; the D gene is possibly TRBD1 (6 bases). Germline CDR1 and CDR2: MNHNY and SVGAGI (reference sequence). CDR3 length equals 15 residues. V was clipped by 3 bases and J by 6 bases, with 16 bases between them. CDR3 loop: CASSYRRDTSDTQYL. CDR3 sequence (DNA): TGTGCCAGCAGTTATCGACGGGACACATCGGATACGCAGTATTTG.

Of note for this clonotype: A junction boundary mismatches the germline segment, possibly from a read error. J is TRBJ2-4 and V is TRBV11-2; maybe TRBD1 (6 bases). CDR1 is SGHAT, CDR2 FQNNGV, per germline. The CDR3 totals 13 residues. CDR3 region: CARSSQQGIIQYF. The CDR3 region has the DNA TGTGCCAGAAGCTCGCAACAGGGTATCATTCAGTACTTC. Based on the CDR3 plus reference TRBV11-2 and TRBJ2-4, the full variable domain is EAGVAQSPRYKIIEKRQSVAFWCNPISGHATLYWYQQILGQGPKLLIQFQNNGVVDDSQLPKDRFSAERLKGVDSTLKIQPAKLEDSAVYLCARSSQQGIIQYFGAGTRLSVL.

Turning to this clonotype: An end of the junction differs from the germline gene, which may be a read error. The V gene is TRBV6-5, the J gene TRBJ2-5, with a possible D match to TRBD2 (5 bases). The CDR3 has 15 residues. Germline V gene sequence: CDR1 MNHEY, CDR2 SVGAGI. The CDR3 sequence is CASSYSVRGSQTQYF. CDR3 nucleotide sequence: TGTGCCAGCAGCTACTCGGTTAGAGGGAGCCAGACCCAGTACTTC.

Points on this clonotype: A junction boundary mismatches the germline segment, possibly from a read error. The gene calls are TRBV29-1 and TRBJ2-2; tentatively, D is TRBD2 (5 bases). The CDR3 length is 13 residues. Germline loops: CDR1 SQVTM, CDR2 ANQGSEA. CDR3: CSAHPEVVGELFF. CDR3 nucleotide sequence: TGCAGCGCTCATCCGGAGGTCGTCGGGGAGCTTTTTTTT.

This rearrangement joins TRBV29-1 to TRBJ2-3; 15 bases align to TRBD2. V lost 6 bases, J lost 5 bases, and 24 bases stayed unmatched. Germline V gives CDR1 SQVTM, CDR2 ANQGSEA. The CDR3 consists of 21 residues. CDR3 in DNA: TGCAGCGTCAAGGGACTAGCGGGAGGATTGGGTGGGCTCGGATCCCTAGATACGCAGTATTTT. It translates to CSVKGLAGGLGGLGSLDTQYF.

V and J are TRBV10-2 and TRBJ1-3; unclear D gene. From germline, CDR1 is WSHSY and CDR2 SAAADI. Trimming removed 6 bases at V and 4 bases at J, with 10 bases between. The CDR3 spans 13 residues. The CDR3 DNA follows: TGCGCCAGCAGAATGGCGCAGGGAAACACCATATATTTT. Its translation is CASRMAQGNTIYF.

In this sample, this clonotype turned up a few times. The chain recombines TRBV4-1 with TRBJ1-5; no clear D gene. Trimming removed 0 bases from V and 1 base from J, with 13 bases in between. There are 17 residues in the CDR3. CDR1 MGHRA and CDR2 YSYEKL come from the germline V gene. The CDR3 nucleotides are TGCGCCAGCAGCCAAGATTGGGAAGGGAGCAGCAATCAGCCCCAGCATTTT. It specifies CASSQDWEGSSNQPQHF.

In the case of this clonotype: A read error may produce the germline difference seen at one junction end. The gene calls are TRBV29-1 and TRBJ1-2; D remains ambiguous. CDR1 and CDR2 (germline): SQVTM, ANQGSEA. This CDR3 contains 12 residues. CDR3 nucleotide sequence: TGCAGCGTTGAGGATCACTCGGGAGGCTACGCCTTC. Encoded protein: CSVEDHSGGYAF. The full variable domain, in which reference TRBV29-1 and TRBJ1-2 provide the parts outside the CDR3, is SAVISQKPSRDICQRGTSLTIQCQVDSQVTMMFWYRQQPGQSLTLIATANQGSEATYESGFVIDKFPISRPNLTFSTLTVSNMSPEDSSIYLCSVEDHSGGYAFGSGTRLTVV.

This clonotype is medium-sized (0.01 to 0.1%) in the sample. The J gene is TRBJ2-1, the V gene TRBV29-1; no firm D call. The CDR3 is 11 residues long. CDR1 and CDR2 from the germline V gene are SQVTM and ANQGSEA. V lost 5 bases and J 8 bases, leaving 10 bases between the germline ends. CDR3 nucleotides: TGCAGCGTTCTGATGGAGTATGAGCAGTTCTTC. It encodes CSVLMEYEQFF.

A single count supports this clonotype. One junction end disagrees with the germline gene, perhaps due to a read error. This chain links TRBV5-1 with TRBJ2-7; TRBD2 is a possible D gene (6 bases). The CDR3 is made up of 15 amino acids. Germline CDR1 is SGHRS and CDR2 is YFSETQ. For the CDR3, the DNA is TGCGCCAGCAGCTTGGACGCTAGCGAGCCCTACGAACAGTACTTC. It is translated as CASSLDASEPYEQYF.

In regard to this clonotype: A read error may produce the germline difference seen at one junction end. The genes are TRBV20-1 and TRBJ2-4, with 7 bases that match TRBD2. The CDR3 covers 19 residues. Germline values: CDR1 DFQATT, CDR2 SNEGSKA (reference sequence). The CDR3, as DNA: TGTAGTGCTAAAGACCCGGACGGGGGGATTCGGAAAGCCAAAAACATTCAGTACTTC. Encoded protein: CSAKDPDGGIRKAKNIQYF.

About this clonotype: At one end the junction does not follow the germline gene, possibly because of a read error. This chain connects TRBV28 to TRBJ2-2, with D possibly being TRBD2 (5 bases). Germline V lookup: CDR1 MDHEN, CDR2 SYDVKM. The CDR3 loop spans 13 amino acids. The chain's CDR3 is CASSLRVAEELLF. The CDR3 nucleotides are TGTGCCAGCAGTTTGAGGGTGGCCGAGGAGCTGTTATTT.

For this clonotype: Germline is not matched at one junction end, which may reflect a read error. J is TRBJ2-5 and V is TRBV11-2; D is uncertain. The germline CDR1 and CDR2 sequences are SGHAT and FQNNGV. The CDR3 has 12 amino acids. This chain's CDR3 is CASSQWEETQYF. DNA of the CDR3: TGTGCCAGCAGCCAGTGGGAAGAGACCCAATACTTC.

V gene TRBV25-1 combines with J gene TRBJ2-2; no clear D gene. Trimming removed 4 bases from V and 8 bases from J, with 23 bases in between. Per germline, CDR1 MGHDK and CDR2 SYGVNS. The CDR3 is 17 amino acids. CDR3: CASSAHEGRLGTGELFF. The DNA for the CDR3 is TGTGCCAGCAGTGCCCATGAAGGGCGCCTTGGCACGGGGGAGCTGTTTTTT.

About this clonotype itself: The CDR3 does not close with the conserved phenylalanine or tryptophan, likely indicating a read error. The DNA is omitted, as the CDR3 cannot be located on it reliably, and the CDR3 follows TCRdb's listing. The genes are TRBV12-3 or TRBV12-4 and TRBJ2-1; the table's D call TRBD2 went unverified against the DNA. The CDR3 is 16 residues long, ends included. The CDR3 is CASSPTTSGTFNERFL.

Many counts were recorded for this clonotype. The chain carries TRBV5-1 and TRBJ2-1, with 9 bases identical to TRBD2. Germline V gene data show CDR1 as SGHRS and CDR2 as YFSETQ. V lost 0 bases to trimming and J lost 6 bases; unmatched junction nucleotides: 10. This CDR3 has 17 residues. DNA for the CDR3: TGCGCCAGCAGCTTGGAGTCTCTAGCGGGAAGTTTCAATGAGCAGTTCTTC. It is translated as CASSLESLAGSFNEQFF.

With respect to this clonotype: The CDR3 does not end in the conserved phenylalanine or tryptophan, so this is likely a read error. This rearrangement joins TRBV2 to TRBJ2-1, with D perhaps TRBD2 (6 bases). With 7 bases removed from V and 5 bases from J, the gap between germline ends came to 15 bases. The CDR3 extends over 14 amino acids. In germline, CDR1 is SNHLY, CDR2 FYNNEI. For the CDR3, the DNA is TGTGCCAGCAAAAGACGGGGGACTGACAATGAGCAGTTCGTC. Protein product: CASKRRGTDNEQFV.

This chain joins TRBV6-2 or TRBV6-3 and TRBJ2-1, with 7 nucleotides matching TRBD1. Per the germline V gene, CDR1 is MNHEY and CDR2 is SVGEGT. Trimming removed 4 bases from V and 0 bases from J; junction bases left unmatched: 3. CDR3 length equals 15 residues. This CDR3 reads CASSFRDSSYNEQFF. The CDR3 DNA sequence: TGTGCCAGCAGTTTTCGGGACAGCTCCTACAATGAGCAGTTCTTC.